This TCR beta chain was captured by sequencing in a study of siplizumab effects on memory and regulatory T cells (dated by TCRdb to between 2017 and 2020). As for the study more broadly: The study examined how the anti-CD2 antibody siplizumab affects alloreactive T-cell subsets in allogeneic mixed lymphocyte reactions built from human PBMCs.

Findings and caveats that apply to the study as a whole: Whether proliferating Tregs from siplizumab cultures actually had suppressive function was not functionally confirmed. A naive or memory phenotype could not be assigned to roughly 75-97% of proliferating CD4+ or CD8+ clones. Because sequences at frequencies below about 10^-5 were poorly captured, only a minor fraction of alloreactive clones could be mapped back to unstimulated subsets. Among mappable alloreactive CD4+ clones, the Treg-derived fraction averaged around 63% with siplizumab versus about 27% in control reactions. Unstimulated naive T cells appeared to be more diverse than memory T cells, and naive cells seemed to make a substantial contribution to the alloresponse. The cumulative frequency of alloreactive sequences that could be traced back to unstimulated CD4+ memory T cells was significantly reduced by siplizumab.

Receptors were amplified or captured by the immunoSEQ multiplex PCR assay. Each sample had 85,000 to 100,000 TCR templates assayed by the deep sequencing platform. Genomic DNA extracted from sorted T cells was the material used for TCRbeta CDR3 sequencing. The paper's data handling went like this. The R programming language was used for clonal analysis of TCRbeta CDR3 data. Alloreactive CD4+ and CD8+ clones were identified by comparing unstimulated samples to CFSE-low samples taken after the reaction. Alloreactive CD4+ clones were assigned to regulatory or non-regulatory origin by matching sequences to sorted unstimulated Treg and non-Treg repertoires. This is the immuneACCESS table as TCRdb keeps it, with only in-frame sequences that have V and J called. A part of the clones is gone; compared with another copy, unresolved V genes explain less than half, and the rest is unexplained. Clone size and the V and J calls come from that table; the DNA yielded D and trimming. The sample profile shows 100,000 to 110,000 clones; more than 90% of them were found once. Approximately 0.15% of the sample comes from the top ten.

This clone was recorded only once. It lacks a known antigen. The sample holds no much larger clone one base away, and base qualities are not on file. Sorted unstimulated T cells and proliferating T cells recovered from mixed lymphocyte reactions were subjected to TCRbeta CDR3 sequencing. Fresh whole blood from fewer than 11 HLA-typed healthy donors was used to isolate PBMCs. The junction shows trimming of 2 bases on V and 6 bases on J, and the gene matches do not reach 10 bases of it. CDR1 is given as MNHEY and CDR2 as SVGAGI, both from the germline V gene. The CDR3 runs 16 residues from the cysteine to the phenylalanine. Only the CDR3 region is kept as DNA, spanning 48 bases read in frame from base 1.

The chain employs TRBV6-5 and TRBJ1-3; a stretch of 7 junction bases matches TRBD1. This TCR was recovered from a human donor in good health. Specimen: CD4+ T cells sorted from blood. CDR3 region: CASSYMGPGQQNTIYF. The sequenced DNA is TGTGCCAGCAGTTACATGGGACCGGGACAGCAAAACACCATATATTTT.